The 4 T cell receptor beta chains below come from one sample, sequenced in a study of cytomegalovirus exposure and HLA in healthy donors. The PCR employed 60 Vbeta primers together with 13 Jbeta primers. TCRdb's table, derived via immunoSEQ multiplex PCR, lists solely in-frame clones and lacks some. The data show under 250,000 clones, 80% to 90% seen once. Source material: PBMCs. These TCRs come from a girl aged 2-10 years in good health and CMV-seronegative.

This clone was picked up one time. This chain joins TRBV2 and TRBJ2-5, with 7 bases identical to TRBD2. Germline lookup yields CDR1 SNHLY and CDR2 FYNNEI. CDR3 length equals 15 residues. The V segment lost 8 bases and the J segment 1 base; nucleotides outside the gene matches: 10. The CDR3 coding sequence is TGTGCCAGCGGCGACTATGGGACTACCCAAGAGACCCAGTACTTC. Protein: CASGDYGTTQETQYF. Variable domain in full (rest from reference TRBV2 and TRBJ2-5): EPEVTQTPSHQVTQMGQEVILRCVPISNHLYFYWYRQILGQKVEFLVSFYNNEISEKSEIFDDQFSVERPDGSNFTLKIRSTKLEDSAMYFCASGDYGTTQETQYFGPGTRLLVL.

The CDR3 loop is CASSRGGYTDTQYF. CDR3 DNA sequence: TGTGCCAGCAGCCGGGGGGGATACACAGATACGCAGTATTTT. V and J are TRBV6-4 and TRBJ2-3; TRBD2 aligns across 8 bases. This CDR3 comprises 14 residues. The germline gives CDR1 MRHNA, CDR2 SNTAGT. The junction had 4 bases not matched to a gene; V was cut back by 6 bases and J by 2 bases.

The chain links TRBV6-5 to TRBJ1-1; 7 bases align to TRBD1. V lost 8 bases, J lost 3 bases, and 9 bases stayed unmatched. This CDR3 contains 14 residues. Germline loops: CDR1 MNHEY, CDR2 SVGAGI. Here the CDR3 DNA reads TGTGCCAGCCGCCGGACAGGAGGGGACACTGAAGCTTTCTTT. Translation: CASRRTGGDTEAFF.

This clone was found a few times. This chain links TRBV6-5 with TRBJ2-1, with 7 bases fitting TRBD1. V lost 1 base to trimming and J lost 2 bases; unmatched junction nucleotides: 2. The germline V gene encodes CDR1 MNHEY and CDR2 SVGAGI. The CDR3 extends over 15 amino acids. The CDR3 is CASSYFQGAYNEQFF. CDR3 nucleotides: TGTGCCAGCAGTTACTTCCAGGGGGCCTACAATGAGCAGTTCTTC.